What follows are 10 T cell receptor beta chains derived from one specimen sequenced in a study of shared T cell receptors in the human thymus. The method was immunoSEQ multiplex PCR; TCRdb's version includes in-frame clones alone and lacks a portion of them. Of some 760,000 clones listed, over 75% are singletons. The sample was also reused in another study, on human thymus T cells.

The source material was thymocytes. These receptors were obtained from a girl under three years old with a congenital heart defect.

V gene TRBV4-3 combines with J gene TRBJ1-5; D possibly corresponds to TRBD1 (6 bases). Germline CDR1 and CDR2: LGHNA and YSLEER. The length of the CDR3 is 16 residues. Between the trimmed V and J ends, which lost 1 base and 6 bases, there was a span of 16 bases. CDR3 bases: TGCGCCAGCAGCCAAGTCAGGATCAGGGGATTTCAGCCCCAGCATTTT. Its protein is CASSQVRIRGFQPQHF.

The J gene is TRBJ1-1, the V gene TRBV18, with 8 nucleotides matching TRBD1. Losses at the gene ends were 4 bases for V and 0 bases for J; bases not matched to a gene: 1. CDR3 size: 14 residues. From germline, CDR1 is KGHSH and CDR2 LQKENI. This CDR3 is CASSHRGVNTEAFF. CDR3 bases: TGTGCCAGCTCACACAGGGGGGTGAACACTGAAGCTTTCTTT.

The V and J genes are TRBV7-3 and TRBJ2-5; 12 bases line up with TRBD2. Germline-derived CDR1 and CDR2 are SGHTA and FQGTGA. Trimming removed 3 bases from V and 0 bases from J; junction bases left unmatched: 8. The CDR3 sequence is 18 residues long. The CDR3 DNA reads as TGTGCCAGCAGCTTGACAAGACTAGCGGGAGATGACCAAGAGACCCAGTACTTC. Translated: CASSLTRLAGDDQETQYF.

V is TRBV28 and J is TRBJ1-4, with 11 bases aligning to TRBD1. The CDR3 totals 15 residues. V shed 3 bases, J shed 7 bases, and the junction held 4 bases outside the gene matches. From germline, CDR1 is MDHEN and CDR2 SYDVKM. The CDR3 bases are TGTGCCAGCAGTTTCTCCGGGACAGGGGGTGAAAAACTGTTTTTT. Encoded protein: CASSFSGTGGEKLFF.

This chain links TRBV6-1 with TRBJ2-7; the match to TRBD1 covers 7 bases. This CDR3 region has 15 residues. Germline V gene data show CDR1 as MNHNS and CDR2 as SASEGT. With 7 bases clipped from V and 0 bases from J, the junction kept 9 bases outside the gene matches. CDR3 loop: CASMFGQADSYEQYF. The CDR3 DNA reads TGTGCCAGCATGTTCGGACAGGCCGACTCCTACGAGCAGTACTTC.

The V gene is TRBV2, the J gene TRBJ1-1; tentatively, D is TRBD1 (6 bases). The CDR3 sequence is 14 residues long. V gave up 4 bases and J gave up 4 bases, with 13 bases separating them. The germline V gene encodes CDR1 SNHLY and CDR2 FYNNEI. CDR3 sequence (DNA): TGTGCCAGCAGTGCCGAACAGGGTTTCACTGAAGCTTTCTTT. Its protein is CASSAEQGFTEAFF. Together with reference TRBV2 and TRBJ1-1, the CDR3 gives the full variable domain: EPEVTQTPSHQVTQMGQEVILRCVPISNHLYFYWYRQILGQKVEFLVSFYNNEISEKSEIFDDQFSVERPDGSNFTLKIRSTKLEDSAMYFCASSAEQGFTEAFFGQGTRLTVV.

The rearrangement uses TRBV28 and TRBJ2-7; perhaps TRBD1 as D (6 bases). The germline V gene has CDR1 MDHEN and CDR2 SYDVKM. CDR3 size: 18 residues. Between the trimmed V and J ends, which lost 1 base and 3 bases, there was a span of 22 bases. The CDR3 loop reads CASSLLKTRGESNYEQYF. The CDR3 DNA follows: TGTGCCAGCAGTTTATTGAAAACCAGGGGTGAATCCAACTACGAGCAGTACTTC.

The CDR3: CASSQDALRAGGRNNEQFF. CDR3 in DNA: TGCGCCAGCAGCCAAGATGCCCTTCGGGCGGGGGGGCGGAACAATGAGCAGTTCTTC. The chain combines TRBV4-3 with TRBJ2-1, with 9 positions matching TRBD2. V lost 0 bases and J lost 5; bases outside the gene matches: 14. This CDR3 is 19 amino acids long. CDR1 and CDR2 (germline): LGHNA, YSLEER.

This chain connects TRBV4-1 to TRBJ2-7; a possible D gene is TRBD1 (7 bases). This CDR3 region has 17 residues. V was shortened by 1 base and J by 2 bases, with 18 bases between the two germline ends. Per the germline V gene, CDR1 is MGHRA and CDR2 is YSYEKL. CDR3 in DNA: TGCGCCAGCAGCCAAGTGGGGTGGAGGGGGCTCACCTACGAGCAGTACTTC. This gives the protein CASSQVGWRGLTYEQYF.

This clone was detected only once. The chain has TRBV5-8 and TRBJ2-7, with D unresolved. This CDR3 contains 14 residues. V lost 2 bases and J 2 bases, leaving 11 bases between the germline ends. CDR1 and CDR2 from the germline V gene are SGHTS and YDEGEE. The CDR3 DNA reads TGTGCCAGCAGCTTCAACGTACTCCCCTACGAGCAGTACTTC. This sequence encodes CASSFNVLPYEQYF.